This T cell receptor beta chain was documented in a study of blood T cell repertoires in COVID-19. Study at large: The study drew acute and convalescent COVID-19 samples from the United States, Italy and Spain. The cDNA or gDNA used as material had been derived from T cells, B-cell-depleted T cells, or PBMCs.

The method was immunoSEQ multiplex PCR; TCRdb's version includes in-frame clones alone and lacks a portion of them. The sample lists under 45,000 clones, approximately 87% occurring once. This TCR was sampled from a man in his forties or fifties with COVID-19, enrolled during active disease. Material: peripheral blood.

The CDR3 reads CASSQDRARAETQYF. In nucleotides, the CDR3 is TGTGCCAGCAGCCAAGATCGGGCCAGGGCAGAGACCCAGTACTTC. The chain carries TRBV14 and TRBJ2-5, with a weak D call TRBD1 (5 bases). Germline V lookup: CDR1 SGHDN, CDR2 FVKESK. Trimming removed 0 bases from V and 4 bases from J, with 12 bases in between. CDR3 size: 15 residues.